Reported below is one T cell receptor (beta chain). This sample was taken from a study of blood T cell repertoires in COVID-19. There are 14 residues in the CDR3. The V and J ends lost 8 bases and 0 bases respectively, with 10 bases between them. The germline V gene encodes CDR1 LNHDA and CDR2 SQIVND (reference sequence). TCRdb's copy holds only in-frame clones and misses some; the assay was immunoSEQ multiplex PCR. The table lists some 190,000 clones, approximately 89% of them singletons. The V and J genes are TRBV19 and TRBJ1-4, with D possibly TRBD1 on 5 matching bases. The origin of this receptor is a woman aged 60-75 years with acute or convalescent COVID-19. Specimen: peripheral blood. The CDR3 bases are TGTGCCAGTCAGGACATCTCAACTAATGAAAAACTGTTTTTT. Residues: CASQDISTNEKLFF.